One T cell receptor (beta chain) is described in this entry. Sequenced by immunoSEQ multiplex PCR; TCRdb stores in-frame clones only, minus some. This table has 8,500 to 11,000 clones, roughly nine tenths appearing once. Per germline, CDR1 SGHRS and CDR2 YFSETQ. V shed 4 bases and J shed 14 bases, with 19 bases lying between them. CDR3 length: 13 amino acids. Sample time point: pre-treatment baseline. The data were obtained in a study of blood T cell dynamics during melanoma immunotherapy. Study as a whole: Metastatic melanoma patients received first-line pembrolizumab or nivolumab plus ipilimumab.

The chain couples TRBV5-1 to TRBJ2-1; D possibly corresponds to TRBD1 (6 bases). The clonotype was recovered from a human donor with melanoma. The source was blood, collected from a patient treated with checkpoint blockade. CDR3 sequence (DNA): TGCGCCAGCAGCCTAGACAGGCAGGTCGCCAAGTTCTTC. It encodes CASSLDRQVAKFF.